The 3 T cell receptor beta chains listed next were all sequenced from one sample in a study of blood T cell repertoires in COVID-19. Assay: immunoSEQ multiplex PCR; the TCRdb copy retains only in-frame clones and omits some. Here the sample spans roughly 140,000 clones, 65% to 85% being singletons. Sequenced input: peripheral blood. These receptor sequences come from a man in his fifties or sixties with active or convalescent COVID-19.

CDR3 sequence (DNA): TGTGCCAGTAGTATAGGAGGGCGGCCCAACACCGGGGAGCTGTTTTTT. This codes for CASSIGGRPNTGELFF. The gene calls are TRBV19 and TRBJ2-2; TRBD2 is a possible D gene (5 bases). Per the germline V gene, CDR1 is LNHDA and CDR2 is SQIVND (reference sequence). There are 16 residues in the CDR3. Trimming removed 1 base from V and 2 bases from J, with 11 bases in between.

The chain has TRBV5-1 and TRBJ1-6; D unclear. The CDR3 contains 15 residues. Trimming cost V 0 bases and J 7 bases, with 11 bases left between them. Germline V gene sequence: CDR1 SGHRS, CDR2 YFSETQ. The CDR3, as DNA: TGCGCCAGCAGCTTGGCTGGGCAGCCAAATTCACCCCTCCACTTT. It yields the protein CASSLAGQPNSPLHF.

This chain joins TRBV18 and TRBJ2-1; the match to TRBD2 covers 11 bases. Germline V lookup: CDR1 KGHSH, CDR2 LQKENI. The CDR3 is 19 residues long. The V gene end was trimmed by 3 bases and the J gene end by 7 bases; junction bases not matched to a gene: 17. The CDR3 loop is CASSPSGTVAGGPRNEQFF. CDR3 nucleotide sequence: TGTGCCAGCTCACCGTCGGGCACTGTAGCGGGAGGGCCGAGAAATGAGCAGTTCTTC.